This TCR beta chain was obtained from a study of CD8+ T cells in alopecia areata. Study conclusions and caveats: Patients displayed less clarity in TCR sharing than mice, a finding possibly related to HLA. Lesional scalp displayed greater clonality than normal scalp, most notably in alopecia totalis/universalis.

The V and J ends lost 1 base and 0 bases respectively, with 13 bases between them. The CDR3 has 17 residues. CDR1 is MGHRA and CDR2 is YSYEKL in the germline V gene. As regards this clone: Its cognate antigen is unknown.

Sequencing used cDNA as its template, made by extracting RNA and reverse transcribing it. Repertoires were generated with immunoSEQ multiplex PCR, while TCRdb's copy carries only in-frame clones and drops some. The sample lists about 140,000 clones, 50% to 60% occurring once. The sample taken for sequencing was CD4+ T cells sorted from blood. The clonotype originates from a human donor in good health. The chain employs TRBV4-1 and TRBJ2-4, with D possibly TRBD1 on 7 matching bases. CDR3 coding DNA: TGCGCCAGCAGCCAAGGATCCCAGGGGGGAGCCAAAAACATTCAGTACTTC. It yields the protein CASSQGSQGGAKNIQYF.